The entry below describes one TCR beta chain. The antigen remains undetermined. Peripheral blood, about 9.4 milliliters per donor, was collected. Extractions gave at least 6 micrograms of total RNA per sample. Through a sample-barcoded 5' primer and a J-beta primer mix, a second PCR was run for roughly 6 to 11 cycles. Template switching added a 12-random-nucleotide identifier to every cDNA molecule. TCRdb analysed the 5' RACE reads with MiXCR anew, one entry per CDR3 protein. Of over 1,500,000 distinct CDR3 sequences listed, more than 35% are singletons. This CDR3 has 15 amino acids. Per the germline V gene, CDR1 is LNHNV and CDR2 is YYDKDF (reference sequence). With 1 base clipped from V and 7 bases from J, the junction kept 9 bases outside the gene matches. This sample stems from a study of blood T cells in healthy people across ages. Whole-study findings and limits: Older age went with lower TCR beta diversity per million T cells, in a roughly linear way.

This clonotype was sampled from a human donor in good health. The rearrangement uses TRBV15 and TRBJ2-7; 8 bases map to TRBD2. Sequenced input: blood. The CDR3 protein is CATSRAGGPADEQYF. The CDR3 DNA follows: TGTGCCACCAGCAGAGCGGGGGGGCCGGCTGATGAGCAGTACTTC.